In this sample, the clone carrying this TCR beta chain turned up once. Researchers partitioned CD4+ cells into CD45RA+ naive and CD45RA-negative memory subsets. The data stem from a study of shared clonotypes between healthy human individuals. Overall study: Per donor, three plates held CD4 naive cells, three held CD4 memory, two held CD8 naive and one held CD8 memory.

Assay used: immunoSEQ multiplex PCR; TCRdb lists only in-frame clones, some missing. This table holds 2 million to 2.5 million clones, approximately 94% found once. Specimen: naive CD4+ T cells sorted from blood. Described subset: CD45RA+ positively selected. This receptor was identified in a man aged 18 to 30 in good health.

CDR3: CATSRDWQGIDEQFF. CDR3 nucleotide sequence: TGTGCCACCAGCAGAGATTGGCAGGGTATCGATGAGCAGTTCTTC. The chain employs TRBV15 and TRBJ2-1; D may be TRBD1 (5 bases). Germline CDR1 is LNHNV and CDR2 is YYDKDF (reference sequence). This CDR3 contains 15 residues. Between the trimmed V and J ends, which lost 0 bases and 8 bases, there was a span of 14 bases. Drawing the rest from reference TRBV15 and TRBJ2-1, the complete variable domain is DAMVIQNPRYQVTQFGKPVTLSCSQTLNHNVMYWYQQKSSQAPKLLFHYYDKDFNNEADTPDNFQSRRPNTSFCFLDIRSPGLGDTAMYLCATSRDWQGIDEQFFGPGTRLTVL.